This TCR beta chain is drawn from a study of beta chain features in type 1 diabetes. Study observations and caveats: The naive, central memory and Treg TCRB repertoires of patients appeared to be more similar to one another than those of healthy donors.

This clone occurred a few times. As yet, its antigen is unknown. What was sequenced were expressed TCRB transcripts, since all of the isolated RNA had been reverse transcribed. Repertoires were generated with immunoSEQ multiplex PCR, while TCRdb's copy carries only in-frame clones and drops some. The repertoire has 500,000 to 700,000 clones, around 15% of them found once; the top ten carry about 0.093%. The germline CDR1 and CDR2 sequences are SGHAT and FQNNGV. The CDR3 has 14 residues. V gave up 0 bases and J gave up 12 bases, with 15 bases separating them. This sequence was found in a man aged 18 to 30 in good health. The sequenced material came from naive CD4+ T cells from blood. V gene TRBV11-2 combines with J gene TRBJ2-1; D ambiguous. The CDR3 bases are TGTGCCAGCAGCTTAGACCCAAGAGATCTAGGGCAGTTCTTC. Its protein is CASSLDPRDLGQFF.